These 6 T cell receptor beta chains originate from one sample sequenced in a study of identifying expanded T cells in peripheral blood. Produced via immunoSEQ multiplex PCR; TCRdb's table is partial and in-frame only. Here the sample spans approximately 75,000 clones, roughly 90% being singletons. The sample comprised blood. These receptors were obtained from a person aged 18 to 75 in good health.

The chain has TRBV7-2 and TRBJ2-3; no definite D call. V gave up 1 base and J gave up 1 base, with 12 bases separating them. The CDR3 totals 16 residues. Per germline, CDR1 SGHTA and CDR2 FQGNSA. The CDR3: CASSLVLGQGTDTQYF. Here the CDR3 DNA reads TGTGCCAGCAGCTTAGTTTTAGGCCAAGGCACAGATACGCAGTATTTT. The full variable domain, rest sourced from reference TRBV7-2 and TRBJ2-3, is GAGVSQSPSNKVTEKGKDVELRCDPISGHTALYWYRQSLGQGLEFLIYFQGNSAPDKSGLPSDRFSAERTGGSVSTLTIQRTQQEDSAVYLCASSLVLGQGTDTQYFGPGTRLTVL.

The rearrangement links TRBV6-1 to TRBJ1-1; no definite D call. The CDR3 sequence is 11 residues long. Deletions cut 8 bases from V and 8 bases from J, with 12 bases between. Germline CDR1 reads MNHNS; CDR2 reads SASEGT. The CDR3 loop reads CASLGPKEAFF. CDR3 in DNA: TGTGCCAGCTTGGGCCCCAAGGAAGCTTTCTTT.

This clone was detected once. J is TRBJ2-1 and V is TRBV7-3; 10 nucleotides align to TRBD2. V was clipped by 5 bases and J by 5 bases; unmatched bases: 3. The length of the CDR3 is 14 residues. Per germline, CDR1 SGHTA and CDR2 FQGTGA. CDR3 in DNA: TGTGCCAGCAGCCGACTAGCGGGTAACAATGAGCAGTTCTTC. As protein: CASSRLAGNNEQFF.

This clone appeared once. V and J are TRBV5-4 and TRBJ2-7; tentative D call: TRBD1 (6 bases). The germline V gene has CDR1 SGHNT and CDR2 YYREEE (reference sequence). CDR3 size: 13 residues. With 3 bases removed from V and 2 bases from J, the gap between germline ends came to 9 bases. DNA for the CDR3: TGTGCCAGCAGCTACGACAGGACCTACGAGCAGTACTTC. It codes for CASSYDRTYEQYF.

V and J are TRBV6-1 and TRBJ2-4; tentatively, D is TRBD1 or TRBD2 (5 bases each). V lost 5 bases and J 9 bases, leaving 20 bases between the germline ends. There are 15 residues in the CDR3. Germline V lookup: CDR1 MNHNS, CDR2 SASEGT. CDR3 coding DNA: TGTGCCAGCAGTCAGGGTCGCCTTACAGGAGGCATTCAGTACTTC. This encodes CASSQGRLTGGIQYF.

The CDR3 sequence: CASSQDATGWTQNTEAFF. CDR3 DNA sequence: TGCGCCAGCAGCCAAGATGCCACAGGATGGACTCAAAACACTGAAGCTTTCTTT. The chain carries TRBV4-1 and TRBJ1-1; D is perhaps TRBD1 (5 bases). Germline V CDR1 and CDR2: MGHRA, YSYEKL. The CDR3 sequence is 18 residues long. V was clipped by 0 bases and J by 2 bases, with 19 bases between them.